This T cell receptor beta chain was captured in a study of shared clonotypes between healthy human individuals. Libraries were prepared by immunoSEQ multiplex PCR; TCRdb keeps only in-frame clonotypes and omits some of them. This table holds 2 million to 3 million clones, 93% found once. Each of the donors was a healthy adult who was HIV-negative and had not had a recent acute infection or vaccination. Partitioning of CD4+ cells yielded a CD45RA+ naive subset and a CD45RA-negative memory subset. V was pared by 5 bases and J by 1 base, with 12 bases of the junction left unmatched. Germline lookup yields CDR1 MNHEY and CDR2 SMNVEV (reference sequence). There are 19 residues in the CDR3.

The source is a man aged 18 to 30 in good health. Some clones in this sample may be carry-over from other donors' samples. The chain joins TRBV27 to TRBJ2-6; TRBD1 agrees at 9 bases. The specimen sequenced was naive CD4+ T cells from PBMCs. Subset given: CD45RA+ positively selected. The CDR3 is CASSLFSLQGASGANVLTF. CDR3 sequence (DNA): TGTGCCAGCAGTCTATTCTCCCTACAGGGGGCTTCTGGGGCCAACGTCCTGACTTTC.